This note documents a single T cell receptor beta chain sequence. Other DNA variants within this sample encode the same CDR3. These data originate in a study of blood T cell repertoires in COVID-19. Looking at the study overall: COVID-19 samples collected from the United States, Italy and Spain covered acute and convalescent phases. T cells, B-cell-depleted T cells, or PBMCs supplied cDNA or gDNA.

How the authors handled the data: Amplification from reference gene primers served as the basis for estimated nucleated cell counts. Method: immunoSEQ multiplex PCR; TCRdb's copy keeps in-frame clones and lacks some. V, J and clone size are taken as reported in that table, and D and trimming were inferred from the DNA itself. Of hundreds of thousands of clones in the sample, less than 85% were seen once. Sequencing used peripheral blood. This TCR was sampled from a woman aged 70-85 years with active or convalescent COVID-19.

The CDR3 nucleotides are TGTGCCAGCTCACCGACCGGGAGCACAGATACGCAGTATTTT. It translates to CASSPTGSTDTQYF. V and J are TRBV18 and TRBJ2-3; D is undetermined. The germline gives CDR1 KGHSH, CDR2 LQKENI. The CDR3 runs to 14 residues. V was trimmed by 3 bases and J by 0 bases, leaving 7 bases between them.